Listed here are 18 T cell receptor beta chains from one sample, sequenced in a study of shared clonotypes between healthy human individuals. Method: immunoSEQ multiplex PCR; TCRdb's copy keeps in-frame clones and lacks some. The profile shows more than 1,200,000 clones, approximately 98.5% of them singletons. The specimen sequenced was naive CD4+ T cells sorted from blood. The subset here: CD45RA+ positively selected. These receptors were obtained from a man aged 25-40 years in good health.

The chain combines TRBV10-2 with TRBJ2-1, with D maybe TRBD1 (5 bases). The CDR3 extends over 12 amino acids. The V and J ends lost 7 bases and 9 bases respectively, with 13 bases between them. Germline V CDR1 and CDR2: WSHSY, SAAADI. DNA for the CDR3: TGCGCCAGCACCGAAGGGGTCGGTGAGCAGTTCTTC. It translates to CASTEGVGEQFF.

The chain employs TRBV6-6 and TRBJ1-5, with D possibly TRBD1 on 6 matching bases. Per the germline V gene, CDR1 is MNHNY and CDR2 is SVGAGI (reference sequence). The CDR3 has 13 residues. The ends were cut back, 5 bases at V and 9 bases at J, with 14 bases in the middle. CDR3 amino acids: CASSLNRVRPQHF. The CDR3 DNA reads TGTGCCAGCAGTCTAAACAGGGTTCGGCCCCAGCATTTT.

V usage is TRBV29-1 and J usage is TRBJ2-5; the D gene is possibly TRBD2 (5 bases). V was trimmed by 3 bases and J by 4 bases, leaving 9 bases between them. CDR3 length: 12 residues. Germline CDR1 is SQVTM and CDR2 is ANQGSEA. CDR3 bases: TGCAGCGTTGAGGCGAGGGCAGAGACCCAGTACTTC. It codes for CSVEARAETQYF.

The rearrangement uses TRBV28 and TRBJ2-1; a possible D gene is TRBD2 (5 bases). The CDR3 is made up of 13 amino acids. Germline V gene lookup returns CDR1 MDHEN and CDR2 SYDVKM. Trimming cost V 6 bases and J 5 bases, with 11 bases left between them. This CDR3 is CASRGGRDNEQFF. The CDR3, as DNA: TGTGCCAGCAGGGGTGGGCGGGACAATGAGCAGTTCTTC.

The chain recombines TRBV4-2 with TRBJ2-7; a possible D gene is TRBD1 (5 bases). Germline V CDR1 and CDR2: LGHNA, YNFKEQ. CDR3 length equals 14 residues. The V end lost 1 base, the J end lost 4 bases, and 11 bases lay between the germline ends. CDR3 bases: TGTGCCAGCAGCCAAGTGGGGCAGGGATACGAGCAGTACTTC. This codes for CASSQVGQGYEQYF.

The chain carries TRBV5-4 and TRBJ2-4; D is ambiguous. The germline gives CDR1 SGHNT, CDR2 YYREEE (reference sequence). The CDR3 length is 14 residues. Trimming left V 4 bases short and J 0 bases short, with 8 bases between. The CDR3: CASSTEIAKNIQYF. The CDR3 DNA is TGTGCCAGCAGCACGGAGATAGCCAAAAACATTCAGTACTTC.

The CDR3 region has the DNA TGTGCCAGTAGTAACAGGGTCCGCTATGGCTACACCTTC. Its translation is CASSNRVRYGYTF. The rearrangement links TRBV19 to TRBJ1-2; D perhaps matches TRBD1 (6 bases). With 4 bases removed from V and 4 bases from J, the gap between germline ends came to 10 bases. The CDR3 is 13 amino acids. Germline loops: CDR1 LNHDA, CDR2 SQIVND (reference sequence). The variable domain in full, completed from reference TRBV19 and TRBJ1-2, reads DGGITQSPKYLFRKEGQNVTLSCEQNLNHDAMYWYRQDPGQGLRLIYYSQIVNDFQKGDIAEGYSVSREKKESFPLTVTSAQKNPTAFYLCASSNRVRYGYTFGSGTRLTVV.

The chain combines TRBV18 with TRBJ2-1, with D tentatively TRBD2 (6 bases). Germline V gene sequence: CDR1 KGHSH, CDR2 LQKENI. Trimming pared 3 bases from V and 4 bases from J, leaving 10 bases between. The CDR3 is 14 residues long. Here the CDR3 DNA reads TGTGCCAGCTCACCCGGAGGGAAATACAATGAGCAGTTCTTC. The encoded protein is CASSPGGKYNEQFF.

The chain employs TRBV20-1 and TRBJ2-3; D is unresolved. CDR3 length: 11 residues. The ends were cut back, 6 bases at V and 2 bases at J, with 6 bases in the middle. CDR1 is DFQATT, CDR2 SNEGSKA, per germline (reference sequence). CDR3 region: CSAGFTDTQYF. CDR3 DNA sequence: TGCAGTGCCGGATTCACAGATACGCAGTATTTT.

The rearrangement uses TRBV27 and TRBJ1-2; no clear D gene. From germline, CDR1 is MNHEY and CDR2 SMNVEV (reference sequence). CDR3 size: 14 residues. Trimming took 4 bases from V and 6 from J, leaving 15 bases between them. The chain's CDR3 is CASSSLKSADGYTF. The CDR3 DNA reads TGTGCCAGCAGTTCCTTGAAGTCGGCCGATGGCTACACCTTC.

The chain employs TRBV5-1 and TRBJ1-5; a weak D match, TRBD1 (5 bases). There are 13 residues in the CDR3. Trimming removed 2 bases from V and 6 bases from J, with 9 bases in between. The germline V gene encodes CDR1 SGHRS and CDR2 YFSETQ. DNA for the CDR3: TGCGCCAGCAGCTTCGGTGGGGCTCAGCCCCAGCATTTT. It specifies CASSFGGAQPQHF. Together with reference TRBV5-1 and TRBJ1-5, the CDR3 gives the full variable domain: KAGVTQTPRYLIKTRGQQVTLSCSPISGHRSVSWYQQTPGQGLQFLFEYFSETQRNKGNFPGRFSGRQFSNSRSEMNVSTLELGDSALYLCASSFGGAQPQHFGDGTRLSIL.

The chain is built from TRBV9 and TRBJ2-7; weak D call: TRBD1 (5 bases). Per the germline V gene, CDR1 is SGDLS and CDR2 is YYNGEE. Trimming removed 0 bases from V and 6 bases from J, with 13 bases in between. The CDR3 totals 14 residues. DNA of the CDR3: TGTGCCAGCAGCGTAGAGGTAAGGGGCTTCGAGCAGTACTTC. Amino acids: CASSVEVRGFEQYF. The entire variable domain, with the rest obtained from reference TRBV9 and TRBJ2-7, is as follows: DSGVTQTPKHLITATGQRVTLRCSPRSGDLSVYWYQQSLDQGLQFLIQYYNGEERAKGNILERFSAQQFPDLHSELNLSSLELGDSALYFCASSVEVRGFEQYFGPGTRLTVT.

The V gene is TRBV25-1, the J gene TRBJ2-1, with D hard to call. Germline loops: CDR1 MGHDK, CDR2 SYGVNS. V lost 3 bases, J lost 3 bases, and 12 bases lay in between. This CDR3 is built from 15 residues. The CDR3 coding sequence is TGTGCCAGCAGTGATCACCTCACAGACTACAATGAGCAGTTCTTC. Protein product: CASSDHLTDYNEQFF.

The chain uses TRBV7-3 and TRBJ2-1; 8 nucleotides align to TRBD1. The germline gives CDR1 SGHTA, CDR2 FQGTGA. The CDR3 has 15 amino acids. V was clipped by 5 bases and J by 4 bases; unmatched bases: 7. CDR3 protein: CASSTDRGWYNEQFF. CDR3 coding DNA: TGTGCCAGCAGCACCGACAGGGGCTGGTACAATGAGCAGTTCTTC.

The V and J genes are TRBV9 and TRBJ2-1; 8 positions match TRBD1. This CDR3 contains 15 residues. V was pared by 6 bases and J by 7 bases, with 12 bases of the junction left unmatched. Germline lookup yields CDR1 SGDLS and CDR2 YYNGEE. The CDR3 spells CASNSLLDRANEQFF. The CDR3 bases are TGTGCCAGCAACTCCTTACTGGACAGGGCAAATGAGCAGTTCTTC.

This clone was recorded once. The J gene is TRBJ2-7, the V gene TRBV19, with D hard to call. The CDR3 is 14 amino acids. V was cut by 6 bases and J by 0 bases, with 12 bases left in between. In germline, CDR1 is LNHDA, CDR2 SQIVND (reference sequence). The CDR3 spells CASRIEKNSYEQYF. The CDR3, as DNA: TGTGCCAGTAGAATCGAGAAAAACTCCTACGAGCAGTACTTC.

This chain links TRBV14 with TRBJ1-2; TRBD1 might be the D (6 bases). Germline CDR1 SGHDN, CDR2 FVKESK. This CDR3 is built from 15 residues. V was pared by 6 bases and J by 2 bases, with 16 bases between. DNA of the CDR3: TGTGCCAGCAGGTACAGGTTGGGACACAACTATGGCTACACCTTC. Translation gives CASRYRLGHNYGYTF.

The chain has TRBV6-1 and TRBJ2-5; 8 bases are shared with TRBD1. There are 14 residues in the CDR3. CDR1 MNHNS and CDR2 SASEGT come from the germline V gene. V lost 5 bases to trimming and J lost 3 bases; unmatched junction nucleotides: 5. CDR3 DNA: TGTGCCAGCAGTACCGGGACAGGAAAAGAGACCCAGTACTTC. Translating it yields CASSTGTGKETQYF.